The following is a TCR beta chain sequence with its context. The junction and the germline gene differ at one end; a read error may be behind it. cDNA came from about 0.5 to 1 ug RNA primed by random hexamers. Across 54 Vbeta and 13 Jbeta, immunoSEQ multiplex PCR amplified TCR beta CDR3. TCRdb re-analysed the immunoSEQ multiplex PCR reads in MiXCR, keeping a single row per CDR3 protein. The sample lists more than 70,000 distinct CDR3 sequences; approximately 92% were seen once. The CDR3 is made up of 12 amino acids. Germline V gene lookup returns CDR1 LGHDT and CDR2 YNNKEL (reference sequence). In blood CD8+ and CD4+ T cells, TCR beta underwent sequencing. Healthy donors, matched for age and sex, constituted the control group. Bulk CD8+ and CD4+ cells came from magnetic negative isolation; CD8+ TEMRA by FACS. This sample is part of a study of CD8 T cells in Susac syndrome.

The TCR was taken from a human donor in good health. The rearrangement joins TRBV3-1 to TRBJ1-1, with D uncertain. Material: CD8+ T cells from PBMCs. The CDR3 region is CANSLGSAEAFF. In DNA form, the CDR3 reads TGTGCCAACAGCCTAGGCTCGGCTGAAGCTTTCTTT.